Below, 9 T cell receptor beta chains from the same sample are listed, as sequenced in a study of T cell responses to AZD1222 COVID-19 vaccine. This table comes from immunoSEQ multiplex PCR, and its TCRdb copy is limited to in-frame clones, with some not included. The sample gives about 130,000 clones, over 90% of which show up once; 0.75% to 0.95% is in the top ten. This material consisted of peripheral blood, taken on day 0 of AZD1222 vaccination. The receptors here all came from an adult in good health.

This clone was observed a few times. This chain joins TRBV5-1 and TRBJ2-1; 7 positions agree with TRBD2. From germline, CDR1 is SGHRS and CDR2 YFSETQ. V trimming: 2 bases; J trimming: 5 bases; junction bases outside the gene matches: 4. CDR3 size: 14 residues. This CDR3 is CASSLGLADNEQFF. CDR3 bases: TGCGCCAGCAGCTTAGGGCTAGCGGACAATGAGCAGTTCTTC.

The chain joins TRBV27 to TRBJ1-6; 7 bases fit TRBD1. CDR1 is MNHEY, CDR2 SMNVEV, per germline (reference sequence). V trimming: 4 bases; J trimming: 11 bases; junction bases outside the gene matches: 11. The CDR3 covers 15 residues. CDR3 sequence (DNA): TGTGCCAGCAGTTCAGGACAGGCTTCTTGGCCACCCCTCCACTTT. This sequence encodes CASSSGQASWPPLHF.

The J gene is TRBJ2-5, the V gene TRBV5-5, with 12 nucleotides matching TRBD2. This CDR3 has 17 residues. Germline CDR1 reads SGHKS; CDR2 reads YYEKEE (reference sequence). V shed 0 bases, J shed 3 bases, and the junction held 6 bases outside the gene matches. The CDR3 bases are TGTGCCAGCAGCTTGGTTGCGACTAGCGGGGGAGAAGAGACCCAGTACTTC. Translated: CASSLVATSGGEETQYF.

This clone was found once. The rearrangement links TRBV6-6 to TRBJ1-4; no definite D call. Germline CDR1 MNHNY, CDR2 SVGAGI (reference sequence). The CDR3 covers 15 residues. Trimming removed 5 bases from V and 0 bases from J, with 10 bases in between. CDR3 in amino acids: CASSTTFSTNEKLFF. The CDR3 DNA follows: TGTGCCAGCAGTACGACATTCTCAACTAATGAAAAACTGTTTTTT.

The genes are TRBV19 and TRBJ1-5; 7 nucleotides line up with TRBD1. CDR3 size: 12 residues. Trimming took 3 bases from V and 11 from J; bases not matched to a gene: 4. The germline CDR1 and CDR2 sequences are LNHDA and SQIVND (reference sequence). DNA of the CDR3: TGTGCCAGTAGTATCCAGGGGGGATCCCAGCATTTT. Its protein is CASSIQGGSQHF.

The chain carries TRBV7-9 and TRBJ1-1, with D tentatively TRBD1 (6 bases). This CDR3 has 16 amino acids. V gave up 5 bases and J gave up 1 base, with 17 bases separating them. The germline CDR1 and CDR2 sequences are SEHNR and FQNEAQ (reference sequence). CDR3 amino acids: CASSRGWGRGNTEAFF. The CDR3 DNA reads TGTGCCAGCAGCAGAGGGTGGGGCAGGGGGAACACTGAAGCTTTCTTT.

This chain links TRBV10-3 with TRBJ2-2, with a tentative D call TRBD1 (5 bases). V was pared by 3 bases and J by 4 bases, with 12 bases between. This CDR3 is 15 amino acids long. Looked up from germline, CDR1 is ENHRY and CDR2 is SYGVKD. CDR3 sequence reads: CAISDGAGLTGELFF. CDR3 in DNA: TGTGCCATCAGTGATGGGGCAGGGCTCACCGGGGAGCTGTTTTTT.

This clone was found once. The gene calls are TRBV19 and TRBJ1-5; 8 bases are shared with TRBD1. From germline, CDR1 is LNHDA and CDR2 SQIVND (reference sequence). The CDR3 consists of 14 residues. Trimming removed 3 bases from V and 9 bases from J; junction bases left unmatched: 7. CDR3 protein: CASSMDREVWPQHF. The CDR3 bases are TGTGCCAGTAGTATGGACAGGGAGGTATGGCCCCAGCATTTT.

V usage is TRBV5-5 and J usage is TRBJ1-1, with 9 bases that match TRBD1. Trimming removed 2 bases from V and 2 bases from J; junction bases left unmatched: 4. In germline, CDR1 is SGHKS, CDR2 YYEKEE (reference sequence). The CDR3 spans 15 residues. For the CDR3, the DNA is TGTGCCAGCAGCTTTTTACAGGGGGCTAACACTGAAGCTTTCTTT. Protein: CASSFLQGANTEAFF.